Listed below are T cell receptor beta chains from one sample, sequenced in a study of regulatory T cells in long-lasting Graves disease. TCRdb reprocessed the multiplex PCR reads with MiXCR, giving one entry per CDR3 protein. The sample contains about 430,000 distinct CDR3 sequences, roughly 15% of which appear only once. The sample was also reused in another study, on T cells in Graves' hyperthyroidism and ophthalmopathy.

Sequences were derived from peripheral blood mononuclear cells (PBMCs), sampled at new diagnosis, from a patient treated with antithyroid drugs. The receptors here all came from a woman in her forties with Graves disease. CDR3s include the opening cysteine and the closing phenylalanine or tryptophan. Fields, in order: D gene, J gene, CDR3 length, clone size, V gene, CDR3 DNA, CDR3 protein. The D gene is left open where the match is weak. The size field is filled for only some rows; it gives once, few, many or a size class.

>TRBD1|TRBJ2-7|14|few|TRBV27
TGTGCCAGCAGTCCGGGACAGGGCGTCGGGGAGCAGTACTTC
CASSPGQGVGEQYF
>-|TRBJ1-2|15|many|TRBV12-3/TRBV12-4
TGTGCCAGCAGTTGGGGAAGGCGGACCCCGTATGGCTACACCTTC
CASSWGRRTPYGYTF
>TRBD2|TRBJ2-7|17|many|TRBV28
TGTGCCAGCAGTCAATCGTGGCTAGCGGGAGCAACCTACGAGCAGTACTTC
CASSQSWLAGATYEQYF
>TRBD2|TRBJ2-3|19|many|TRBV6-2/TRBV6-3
TGTGCCAGCAGTTACTCGATCGGACTAGCGGGAGGCAGCACAGATACGCAGTATTTT
CASSYSIGLAGGSTDTQYF
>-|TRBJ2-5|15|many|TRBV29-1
TGCAGCGTTTCTCCCGGGACGGACACTCTCGAGACCCAGTACTTC
CSVSPGTDTLETQYF
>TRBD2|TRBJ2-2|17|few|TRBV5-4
TGTGCCAGCAGCTCCCTCACTAGCGGGAGATTCACCGGGGAGCTGTTTTTT
CASSSLTSGRFTGELFF
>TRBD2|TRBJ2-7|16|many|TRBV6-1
TGTGCCAGCAGTGAAGCAACAACGGCGGGAGGGTACGAGCAGTACTTC
CASSEATTAGGYEQYF
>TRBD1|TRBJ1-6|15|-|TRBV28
TGTGCCAGCAGTTTATTGGGACAGTTAAATTCACCCCTCCACTTT
CASSLLGQLNSPLHF
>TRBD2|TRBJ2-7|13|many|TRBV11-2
TGTGCCAGCGCGACTAGCGCCTCCTACGAGCAGTACTTC
CASATSASYEQYF
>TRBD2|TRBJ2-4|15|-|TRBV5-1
TGCGCCAGCAGCTTGCCTAGCGGCATTGGAGACATTCAGTACTTC
CASSLPSGIGDIQYF
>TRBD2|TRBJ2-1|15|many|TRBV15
TGTGCCACCAGCTTGACTAGCGGTAAACAAGGTGAGCAGTTCTTC
CATSLTSGKQGEQFF
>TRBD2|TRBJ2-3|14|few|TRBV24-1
TGTGCCACCAGTACCAGCGGGAGAGCAGATACGCAGTATTTT
CATSTSGRADTQYF
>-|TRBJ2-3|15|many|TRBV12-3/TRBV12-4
TGTGCCAGCATTGGACAGCACACCGGGGCAGATACGCAGTATTTT
CASIGQHTGADTQYF
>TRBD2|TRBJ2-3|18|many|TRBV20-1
TGCAGTGCTAGAGTTGTAGTGGGTAGCGGGATGGGGGCAGATACGCAGTATTTT
CSARVVVGSGMGADTQYF
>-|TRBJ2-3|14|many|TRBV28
TGTGCCAGCAGTTTATTCTCGAGCACAGATACGCAGTATTTT
CASSLFSSTDTQYF
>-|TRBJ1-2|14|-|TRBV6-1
TGTGCCAGCAGTGAAGACAGGTACTTGGATGGCTACACCTTC
CASSEDRYLDGYTF
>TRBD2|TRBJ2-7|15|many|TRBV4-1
TGCGCCAGCAGCCAAGTAGCGGGAGGGTCCTACGAGCAGTACTTC
CASSQVAGGSYEQYF
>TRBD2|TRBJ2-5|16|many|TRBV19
TGTGCCAGTAGTGACCTAGGGAGGGATGGCCAAGAGACCCAGTACTTC
CASSDLGRDGQETQYF
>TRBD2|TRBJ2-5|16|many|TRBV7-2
TGTGCCAGCAGCTTGTACATTCTAGCGGGAGGAGAGACCCAGTACTTC
CASSLYILAGGETQYF
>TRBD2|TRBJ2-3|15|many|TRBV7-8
TGTGCCAGCAGCTTAGCAGCGGGATTATCAGATACGCAGTATTTT
CASSLAAGLSDTQYF
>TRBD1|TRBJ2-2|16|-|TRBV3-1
TGTGCCAGCAGCCTCCGGGGACAGGCGCACACCGGGGAGCTGTTTTTT
CASSLRGQAHTGELFF
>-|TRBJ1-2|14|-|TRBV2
TGTGCCAGCAGTGTGAACAGGGATCTCTATGGCTACACCTTC
CASSVNRDLYGYTF
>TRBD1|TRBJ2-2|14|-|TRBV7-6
TGTGCCAGCAGCGCACAGGGGGCGGCCGGGGAGCTGTTTTTT
CASSAQGAAGELFF
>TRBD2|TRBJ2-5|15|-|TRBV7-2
TGTGCCAGCAGCTTAATGTTAGCGGGAGTTGAGACCCAGTACTTC
CASSLMLAGVETQYF
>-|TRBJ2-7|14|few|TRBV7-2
TGTGCCAGCAGCCCGACCGGGACCCAAGTCAAGCAGTACTTC
CASSPTGTQVKQYF
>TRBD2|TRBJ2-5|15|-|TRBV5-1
TGCGCCAGCGTTAGCGGGAGGGCCCTCGGGGAGACCCAGTACTTC
CASVSGRALGETQYF
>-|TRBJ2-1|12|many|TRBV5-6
TGTGCCAGCAGCTCCACCACCTCACTCCAGTTCTTC
CASSSTTSLQFF
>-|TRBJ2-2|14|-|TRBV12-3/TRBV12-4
TGTGCCAGCAGTACCGGATCCTCCCCCGGGGAGCTGTTTTTT
CASSTGSSPGELFF
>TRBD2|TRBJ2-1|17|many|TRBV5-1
TGCGCCAGCAGCTTTGGGCGGGAGGGCTACTCCTACAATGAGCAGTTCTTC
CASSFGREGYSYNEQFF
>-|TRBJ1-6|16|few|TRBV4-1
TGCGCCAGCAGCCAAGGGGGGGGCTCCTATAATTCACCCCTCCACTTT
CASSQGGGSYNSPLHF
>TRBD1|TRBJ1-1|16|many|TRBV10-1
TGCGCCAGCAGTGAGCCCCAGGACAGGATGAACACTGAAGCTTTCTTT
CASSEPQDRMNTEAFF
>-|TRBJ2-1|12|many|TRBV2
TGTGCCAGCAGCGGGGAGTACAATGAGCAGTTCTTC
CASSGEYNEQFF
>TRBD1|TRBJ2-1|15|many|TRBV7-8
TGTGCCAGCAGCTTAGATCTGGACAGGGGGACTGAGCAGTTCTTC
CASSLDLDRGTEQFF
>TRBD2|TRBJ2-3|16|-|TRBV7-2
TGTGCCAGCAGCTTAACCCACCTAGCGGGACGTGGAACGCAGTATTTT
CASSLTHLAGRGTQYF
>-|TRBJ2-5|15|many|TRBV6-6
TGTGCCAGCAGTTACTCGATAGGGTACCAAGAGACCCAGTACTTC
CASSYSIGYQETQYF
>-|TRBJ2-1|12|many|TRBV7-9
TGTGCCAGCAGCCGTCAGGGTAGTGAGCAGTTCTTC
CASSRQGSEQFF
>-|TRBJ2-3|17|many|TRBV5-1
TGCGCCAGCAGCTTCCTAGCGAGAGGGGCTCCGGGGGATACGCAGTATTTT
CASSFLARGAPGDTQYF
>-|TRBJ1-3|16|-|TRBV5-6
TGTGCCAGCAGCTCCGGGTGGTTCTCTTCTGGAAACACCATATATTTT
CASSSGWFSSGNTIYF
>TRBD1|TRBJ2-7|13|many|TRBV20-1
TGCAGTGCTTTTGACAGGGCAACGCACGAGCAGTACTTC
CSAFDRATHEQYF
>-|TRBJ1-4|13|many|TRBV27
TGTGCCAGCAGATCGACCGGGACGCTCAAACTGTTTTTT
CASRSTGTLKLFF
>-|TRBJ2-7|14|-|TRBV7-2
TGTGCCAGCAGCTTACTGCAGGGCGCCTACGAGCAGTACTTC
CASSLLQGAYEQYF
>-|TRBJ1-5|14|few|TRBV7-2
TGTGCCAGCAGCCCTGGGGACAGCAATCAGCCCCAGCATTTT
CASSPGDSNQPQHF
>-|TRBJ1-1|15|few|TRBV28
TGTGCCAGCAGTTTACTTGGCGGGGAGAACACTGAAGCTTTCTTT
CASSLLGGENTEAFF
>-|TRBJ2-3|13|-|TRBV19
TGTGCCAGTAGTGCGGTAAGCACAGATACGCAGTATTTT
CASSAVSTDTQYF
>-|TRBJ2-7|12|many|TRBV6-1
TGTGCCAGCGGCAGGGGATCCTACGAGCAGTACTTC
CASGRGSYEQYF
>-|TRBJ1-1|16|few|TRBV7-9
TGTGCCAGCAGCTTGCTTCGCGGGGGGATGAACACTGAAGCTTTCTTT
CASSLLRGGMNTEAFF
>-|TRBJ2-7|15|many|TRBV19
TGTGCCAGTAGTATAATGGGGACGGGTACCTACGAGCAGTACTTC
CASSIMGTGTYEQYF
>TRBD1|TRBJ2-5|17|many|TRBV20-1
TGCAGTGCTAGGAGCAGCGTCTCACAGGGGTACCAAGAGACCCAGTACTTC
CSARSSVSQGYQETQYF
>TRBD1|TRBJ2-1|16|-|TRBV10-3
TGTGCCATCAGTGAGTCGACAGGGGGAATGTACAATGAGCAGTTCTTC
CAISESTGGMYNEQFF
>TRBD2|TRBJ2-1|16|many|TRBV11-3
TGTGCCAGCAGCCCATGGACTAGCGGGAGCGCCAATGAGCAGTTCTTC
CASSPWTSGSANEQFF
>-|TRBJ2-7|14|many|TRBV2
TGTGCCAGCAGTGAAGAGGCGGACTCCTACGAGCAGTACTTC
CASSEEADSYEQYF
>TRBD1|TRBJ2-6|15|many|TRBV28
TGTGCCAGCAGCATGACAGGGCCCGGGGCCAACGTCCTGACTTTC
CASSMTGPGANVLTF
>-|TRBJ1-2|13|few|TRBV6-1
TGTGCCAGCAGTAAACGGACACCTGGGGGCTACACCTTC
CASSKRTPGGYTF
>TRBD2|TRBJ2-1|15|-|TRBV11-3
TGTGCCAGCAGCCCCCCGGGTAGCGGGGGGCGCCAGCAGTTCTTC
CASSPPGSGGRQQFF
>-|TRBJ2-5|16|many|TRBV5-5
TGTGCCAGCAGCCTTGGTGCAGGGGAGGGATCAAAGACCCAGTACTTC
CASSLGAGEGSKTQYF
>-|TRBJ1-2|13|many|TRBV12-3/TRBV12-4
TGTGCCAGCAGTTGGGCCAGTTTCCGTGGCTACACCTTC
CASSWASFRGYTF
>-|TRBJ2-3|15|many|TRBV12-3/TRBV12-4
TGTGCCAGCAGTTTAGCGCTGGGGGGTACAGATACGCAGTATTTT
CASSLALGGTDTQYF
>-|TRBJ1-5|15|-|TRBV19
TGTGCCAGTAGTAACACCTGGGGCAGCAATCAGCCCCAGCATTTT
CASSNTWGSNQPQHF
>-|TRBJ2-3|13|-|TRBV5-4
TGTGCCAGCAGCCCCCGGGGATCAGATACGCAGTATTTT
CASSPRGSDTQYF